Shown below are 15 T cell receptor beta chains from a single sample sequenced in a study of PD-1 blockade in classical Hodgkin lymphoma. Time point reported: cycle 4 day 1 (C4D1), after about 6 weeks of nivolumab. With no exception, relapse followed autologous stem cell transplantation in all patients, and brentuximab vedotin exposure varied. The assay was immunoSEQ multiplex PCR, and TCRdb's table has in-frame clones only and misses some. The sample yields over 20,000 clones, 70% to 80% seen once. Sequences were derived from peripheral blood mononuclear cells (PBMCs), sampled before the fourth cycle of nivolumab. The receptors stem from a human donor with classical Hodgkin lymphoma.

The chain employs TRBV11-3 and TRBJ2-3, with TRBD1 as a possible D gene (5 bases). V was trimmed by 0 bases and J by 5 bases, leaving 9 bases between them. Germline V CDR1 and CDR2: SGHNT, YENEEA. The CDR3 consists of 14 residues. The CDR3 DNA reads TGTGCCAGCAGCTTAGATGGGCAGGGAGATACGCAGTATTTT. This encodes CASSLDGQGDTQYF.

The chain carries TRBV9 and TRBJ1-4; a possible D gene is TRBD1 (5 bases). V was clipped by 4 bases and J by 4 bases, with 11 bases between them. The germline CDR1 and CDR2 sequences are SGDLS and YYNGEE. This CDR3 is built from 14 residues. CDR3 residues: CASSPMGGNEKLFF. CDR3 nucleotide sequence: TGTGCCAGCAGCCCCATGGGGGGTAATGAAAAACTGTTTTTT.

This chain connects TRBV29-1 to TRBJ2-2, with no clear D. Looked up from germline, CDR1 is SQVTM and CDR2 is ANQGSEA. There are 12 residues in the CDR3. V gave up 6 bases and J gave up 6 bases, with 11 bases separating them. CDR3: CSVGSGPGELFF. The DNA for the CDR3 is TGCAGCGTAGGATCCGGCCCCGGGGAGCTGTTTTTT.

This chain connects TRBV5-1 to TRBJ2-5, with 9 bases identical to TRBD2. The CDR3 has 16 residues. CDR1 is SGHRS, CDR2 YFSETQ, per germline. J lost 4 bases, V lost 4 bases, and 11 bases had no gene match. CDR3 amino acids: CASSPAVAGEGETQYF. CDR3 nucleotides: TGCGCCAGCAGCCCCGCCGTAGCGGGAGAGGGAGAGACCCAGTACTTC.

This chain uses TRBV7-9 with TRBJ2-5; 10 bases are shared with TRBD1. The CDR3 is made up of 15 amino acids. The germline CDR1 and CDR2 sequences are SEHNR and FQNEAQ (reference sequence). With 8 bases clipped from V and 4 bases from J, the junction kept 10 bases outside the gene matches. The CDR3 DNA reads TGTGCCAGCGGGCCGGGACAGGGGTTTAGAGAGACCCAGTACTTC. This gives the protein CASGPGQGFRETQYF. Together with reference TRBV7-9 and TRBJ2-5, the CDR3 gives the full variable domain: DTGVSQNPRHKITKRGQNVTFRCDPISEHNRLYWYRQTLGQGPEFLTYFQNEAQLEKSRLLSDRFSAERPKGSFSTLEIQRTEQGDSAMYLCASGPGQGFRETQYFGPGTRLLVL.

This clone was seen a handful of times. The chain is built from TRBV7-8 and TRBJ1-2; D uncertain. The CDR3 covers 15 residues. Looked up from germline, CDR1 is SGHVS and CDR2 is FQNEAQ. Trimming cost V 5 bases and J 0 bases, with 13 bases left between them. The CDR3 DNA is TGTGCCAGCAGCCCGCTGGGCAGATCTAACTATGGCTACACCTTC. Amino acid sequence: CASSPLGRSNYGYTF.

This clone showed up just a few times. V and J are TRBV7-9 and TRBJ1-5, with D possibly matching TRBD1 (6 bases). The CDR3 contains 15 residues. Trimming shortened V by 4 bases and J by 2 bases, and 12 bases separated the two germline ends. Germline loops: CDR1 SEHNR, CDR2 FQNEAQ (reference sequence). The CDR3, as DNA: TGTGCCAGCAGCTCTACAGGGCCCGGCAATCAGCCCCAGCATTTT. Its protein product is CASSSTGPGNQPQHF.

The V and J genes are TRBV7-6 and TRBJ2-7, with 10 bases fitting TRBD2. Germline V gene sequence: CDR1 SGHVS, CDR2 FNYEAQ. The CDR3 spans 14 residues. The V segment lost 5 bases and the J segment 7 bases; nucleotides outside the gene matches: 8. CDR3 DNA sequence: TGTGCCAGCAGCCCCAGCGGGAGGGCCGGAGAGCAGTACTTC. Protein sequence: CASSPSGRAGEQYF.

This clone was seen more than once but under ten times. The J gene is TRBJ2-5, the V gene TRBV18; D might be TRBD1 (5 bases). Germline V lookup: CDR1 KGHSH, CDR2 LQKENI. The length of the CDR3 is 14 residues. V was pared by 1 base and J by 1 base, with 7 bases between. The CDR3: CASSPLGAQETQYF. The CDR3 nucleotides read TGTGCCAGCTCACCACTAGGGGCCCAAGAGACCCAGTACTTC.

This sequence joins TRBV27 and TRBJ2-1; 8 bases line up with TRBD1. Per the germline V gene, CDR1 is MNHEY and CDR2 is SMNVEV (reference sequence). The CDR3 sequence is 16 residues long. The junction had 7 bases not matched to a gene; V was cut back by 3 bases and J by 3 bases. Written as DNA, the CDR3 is TGTGCCAGCAGTTTTCACGGACAGGGCAGCTACAATGAGCAGTTCTTC. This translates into CASSFHGQGSYNEQFF.

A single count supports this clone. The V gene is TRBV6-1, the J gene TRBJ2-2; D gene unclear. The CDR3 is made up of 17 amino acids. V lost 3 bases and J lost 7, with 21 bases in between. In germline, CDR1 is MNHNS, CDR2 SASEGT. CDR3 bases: TGTGCCAGCAGTGATTTTATTGGGTCCTCCTCGAACGGGGAGCTGTTTTTT. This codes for CASSDFIGSSSNGELFF.

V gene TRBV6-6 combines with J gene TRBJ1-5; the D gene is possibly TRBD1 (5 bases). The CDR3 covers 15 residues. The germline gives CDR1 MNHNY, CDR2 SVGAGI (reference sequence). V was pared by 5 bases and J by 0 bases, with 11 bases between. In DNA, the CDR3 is TGTGCCAGCAGTCGTGGACACGGTAGCAATCAGCCCCAGCATTTT. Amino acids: CASSRGHGSNQPQHF.

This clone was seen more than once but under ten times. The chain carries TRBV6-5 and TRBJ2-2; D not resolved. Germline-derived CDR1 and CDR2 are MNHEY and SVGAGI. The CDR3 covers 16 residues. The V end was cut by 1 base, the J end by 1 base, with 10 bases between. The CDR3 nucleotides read TGTGCCAGCAGTTACTTTTCTCATGAGAACACCGGGGAGCTGTTTTTT. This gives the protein CASSYFSHENTGELFF.

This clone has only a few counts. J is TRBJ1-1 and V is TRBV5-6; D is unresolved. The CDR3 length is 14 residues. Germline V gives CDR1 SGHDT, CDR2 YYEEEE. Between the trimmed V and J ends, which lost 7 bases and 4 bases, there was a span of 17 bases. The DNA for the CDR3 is TGTGCCAGCTTGGGATCCTATCGGTCCACTGAAGCTTTCTTT. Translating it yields CASLGSYRSTEAFF.

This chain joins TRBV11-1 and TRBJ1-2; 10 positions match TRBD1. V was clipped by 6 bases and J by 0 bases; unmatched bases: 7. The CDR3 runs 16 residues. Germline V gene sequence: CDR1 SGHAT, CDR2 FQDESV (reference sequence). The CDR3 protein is CASSPGTGEANYGYTF. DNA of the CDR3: TGTGCCAGCAGTCCCGGGACAGGGGAGGCTAACTATGGCTACACCTTC.